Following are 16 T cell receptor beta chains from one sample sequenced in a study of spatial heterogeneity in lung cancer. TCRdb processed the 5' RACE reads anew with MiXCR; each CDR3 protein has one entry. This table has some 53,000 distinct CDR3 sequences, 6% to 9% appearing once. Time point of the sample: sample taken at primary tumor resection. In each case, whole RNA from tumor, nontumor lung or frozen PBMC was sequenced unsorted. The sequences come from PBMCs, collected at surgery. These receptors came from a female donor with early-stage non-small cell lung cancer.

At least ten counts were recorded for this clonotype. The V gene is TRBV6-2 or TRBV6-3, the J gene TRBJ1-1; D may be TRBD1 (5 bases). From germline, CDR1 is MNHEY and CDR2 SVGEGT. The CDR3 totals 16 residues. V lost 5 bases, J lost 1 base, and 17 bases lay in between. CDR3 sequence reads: CASSTDADIPNTEAFF. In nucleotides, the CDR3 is TGTGCCAGCAGTACTGATGCGGACATTCCGAACACTGAAGCTTTCTTT.

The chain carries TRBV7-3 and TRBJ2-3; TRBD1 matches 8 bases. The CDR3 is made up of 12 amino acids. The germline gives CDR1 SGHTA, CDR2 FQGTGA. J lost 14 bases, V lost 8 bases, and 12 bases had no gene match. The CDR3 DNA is TGTGCCAGCGGGATCGACCGGGACAGGTTGTATTTT. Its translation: CASGIDRDRLYF. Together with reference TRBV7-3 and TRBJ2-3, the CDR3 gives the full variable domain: GAGVSQTPSNKVTEKGKYVELRCDPISGHTALYWYRQSLGQGPEFLIYFQGTGAADDSGLPNDRFFAVRPEGSVSTLKIQRTERGDSAVYLCASGIDRDRLYFGPGTRLTVL.

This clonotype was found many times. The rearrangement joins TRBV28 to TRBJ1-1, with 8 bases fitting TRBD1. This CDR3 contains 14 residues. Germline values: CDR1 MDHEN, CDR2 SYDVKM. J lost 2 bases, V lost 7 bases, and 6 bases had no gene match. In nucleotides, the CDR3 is TGTGCCAGCACCCTGCAGGGGGCAAACACTGAAGCTTTCTTT. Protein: CASTLQGANTEAFF.

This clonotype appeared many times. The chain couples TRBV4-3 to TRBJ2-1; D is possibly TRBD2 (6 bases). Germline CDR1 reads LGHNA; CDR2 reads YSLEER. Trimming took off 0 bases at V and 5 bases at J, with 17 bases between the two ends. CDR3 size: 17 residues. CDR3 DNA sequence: TGCGCCAGCAGCCAAGATCCCCTGACTAGTTATAACAATGAGCAGTTCTTC. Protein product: CASSQDPLTSYNNEQFF.

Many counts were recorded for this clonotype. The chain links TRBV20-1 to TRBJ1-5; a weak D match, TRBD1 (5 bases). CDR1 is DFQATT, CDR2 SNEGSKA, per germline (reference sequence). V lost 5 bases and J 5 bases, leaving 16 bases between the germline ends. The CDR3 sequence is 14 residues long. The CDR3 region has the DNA TGCAGTGCTGGGGCAGGGAGGTTACATCAGCCCCAGCATTTT. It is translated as CSAGAGRLHQPQHF.

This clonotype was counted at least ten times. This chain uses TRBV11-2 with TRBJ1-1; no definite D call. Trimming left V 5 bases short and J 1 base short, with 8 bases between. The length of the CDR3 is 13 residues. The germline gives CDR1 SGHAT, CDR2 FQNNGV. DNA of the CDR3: TGTGCCAGCAGCGAGGGTGAGAACACTGAAGCTTTCTTT. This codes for CASSEGENTEAFF.

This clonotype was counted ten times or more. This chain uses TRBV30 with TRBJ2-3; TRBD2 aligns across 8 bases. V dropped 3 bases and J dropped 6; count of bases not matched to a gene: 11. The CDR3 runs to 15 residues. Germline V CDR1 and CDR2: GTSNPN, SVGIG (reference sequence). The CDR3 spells CAWSRGGQMSDTQYF. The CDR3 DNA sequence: TGTGCCTGGAGCCGGGGGGGCCAAATGTCGGATACGCAGTATTTT.

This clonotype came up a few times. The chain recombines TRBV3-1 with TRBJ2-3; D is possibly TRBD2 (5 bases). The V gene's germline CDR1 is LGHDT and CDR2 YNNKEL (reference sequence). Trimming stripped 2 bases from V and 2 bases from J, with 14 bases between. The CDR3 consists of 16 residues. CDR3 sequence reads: CASSQRTHLITDTQYF. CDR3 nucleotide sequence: TGTGCCAGCAGCCAACGGACTCACCTGATCACAGATACGCAGTATTTT.

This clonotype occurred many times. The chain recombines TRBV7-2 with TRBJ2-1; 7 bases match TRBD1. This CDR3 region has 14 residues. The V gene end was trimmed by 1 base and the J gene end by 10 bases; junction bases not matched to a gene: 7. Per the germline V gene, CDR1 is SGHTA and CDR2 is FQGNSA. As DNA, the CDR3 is TGTGCCAGCAGCTTAGGCCATACAGGGGACGAGCAGTTCTTC. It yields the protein CASSLGHTGDEQFF.

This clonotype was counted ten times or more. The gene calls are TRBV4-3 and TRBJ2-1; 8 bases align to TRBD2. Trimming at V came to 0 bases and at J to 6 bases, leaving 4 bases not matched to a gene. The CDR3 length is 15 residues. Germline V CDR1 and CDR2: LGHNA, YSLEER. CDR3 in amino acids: CASSQDDGGGNEQFF. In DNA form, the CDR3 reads TGCGCCAGCAGCCAAGATGACGGGGGGGGCAATGAGCAGTTCTTC.

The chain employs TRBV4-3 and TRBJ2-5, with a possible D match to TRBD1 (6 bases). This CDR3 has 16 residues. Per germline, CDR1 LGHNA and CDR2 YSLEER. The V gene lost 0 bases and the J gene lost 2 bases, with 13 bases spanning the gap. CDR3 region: CASSQEYLRGQETQYF. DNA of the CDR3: TGCGCCAGCAGCCAAGAGTATCTGAGGGGGCAAGAGACCCAGTACTTC.

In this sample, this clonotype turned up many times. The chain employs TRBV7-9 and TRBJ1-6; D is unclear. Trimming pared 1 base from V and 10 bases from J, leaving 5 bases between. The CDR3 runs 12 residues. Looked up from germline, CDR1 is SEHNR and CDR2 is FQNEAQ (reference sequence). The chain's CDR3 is CASSLEGSPLHF. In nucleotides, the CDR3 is TGTGCCAGCAGCTTAGAAGGGTCACCCCTCCACTTT.

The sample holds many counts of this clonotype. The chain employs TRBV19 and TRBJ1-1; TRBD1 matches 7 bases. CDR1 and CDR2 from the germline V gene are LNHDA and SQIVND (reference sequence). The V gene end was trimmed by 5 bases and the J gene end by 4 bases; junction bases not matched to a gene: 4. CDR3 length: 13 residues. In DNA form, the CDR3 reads TGTGCCAGTAGTCCGAACAGGGGCACTGAAGCTTTCTTT. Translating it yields CASSPNRGTEAFF. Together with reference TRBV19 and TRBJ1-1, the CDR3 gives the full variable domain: DGGITQSPKYLFRKEGQNVTLSCEQNLNHDAMYWYRQDPGQGLRLIYYSQIVNDFQKGDIAEGYSVSREKKESFPLTVTSAQKNPTAFYLCASSPNRGTEAFFGQGTRLTVV.

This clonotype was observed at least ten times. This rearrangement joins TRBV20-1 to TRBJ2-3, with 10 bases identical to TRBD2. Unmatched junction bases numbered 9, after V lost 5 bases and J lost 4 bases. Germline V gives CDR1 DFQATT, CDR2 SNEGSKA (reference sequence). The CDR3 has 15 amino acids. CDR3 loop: CSAVKLAGFADTQYF. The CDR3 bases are TGCAGTGCTGTAAAACTAGCGGGGTTCGCAGATACGCAGTATTTT.

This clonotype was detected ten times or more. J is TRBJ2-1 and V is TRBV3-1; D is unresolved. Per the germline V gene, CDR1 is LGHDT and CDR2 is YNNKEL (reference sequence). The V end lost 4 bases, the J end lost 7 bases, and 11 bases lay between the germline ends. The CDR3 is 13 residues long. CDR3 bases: TGTGCCAGCAGCCCTCTTAGACGGAATGAGCAGTTCTTC. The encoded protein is CASSPLRRNEQFF.

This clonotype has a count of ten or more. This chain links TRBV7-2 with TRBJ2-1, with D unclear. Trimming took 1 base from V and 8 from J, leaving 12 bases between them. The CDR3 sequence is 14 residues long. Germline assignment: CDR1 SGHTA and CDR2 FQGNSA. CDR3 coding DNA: TGTGCCAGCAGCTTAGTGGCAGTGTTCGATGAGCAGTTCTTC. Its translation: CASSLVAVFDEQFF.